The TCR beta chain under discussion was sequenced for a study of Ad26.COV2.S vaccination and SARS-CoV-2 variants. Study-wide findings and caveats: Post-vaccination breadth of spike-specific CD8+ and CD4+ T cell responses was reportedly substantial. TCR breadth and depth analyses may have underestimated total T cell responses. Vaccine and placebo recipients had comparable breadth of non-spike TCRs.

A remark on this clone: The antigen is not known.

Documented treatment: roughly 18 received Ad26.COV2.S at low or high dose, single or two shots; about 5 received placebo; per-sample allocation not given. Sampling happened 63 days after the first vaccine or placebo injection. Expressing Wuhan-strain SARS-CoV-2 spike, an Ad26 vector served as the vaccine. TCRdb keeps only in-frame clones here, not all; method: immunoSEQ multiplex PCR. This sample yields over 400,000 clones, of which nearly 90% are seen a single time; 2.5% to 3% belongs to the top ten. From germline, CDR1 is MNHEY and CDR2 SVGAGI. The CDR3 consists of 15 residues. The V and J ends lost 6 bases and 1 base, in that order; junction bases with no gene match: 5.

Here the sequenced sample was peripheral blood, taken in a trial of Ad26.COV2.S vaccine versus placebo. The chain combines TRBV6-5 with TRBJ2-1; 8 nucleotides match TRBD2. The source of this sequence is a person between 18 and 60 years old who received the Ad26.COV2.S COVID-19 vaccine or a placebo. The CDR3 DNA sequence: TGTGCCAGCAGCTGGAGCGGGGGTTCCTACAATGAGCAGTTCTTC. It yields the protein CASSWSGGSYNEQFF.